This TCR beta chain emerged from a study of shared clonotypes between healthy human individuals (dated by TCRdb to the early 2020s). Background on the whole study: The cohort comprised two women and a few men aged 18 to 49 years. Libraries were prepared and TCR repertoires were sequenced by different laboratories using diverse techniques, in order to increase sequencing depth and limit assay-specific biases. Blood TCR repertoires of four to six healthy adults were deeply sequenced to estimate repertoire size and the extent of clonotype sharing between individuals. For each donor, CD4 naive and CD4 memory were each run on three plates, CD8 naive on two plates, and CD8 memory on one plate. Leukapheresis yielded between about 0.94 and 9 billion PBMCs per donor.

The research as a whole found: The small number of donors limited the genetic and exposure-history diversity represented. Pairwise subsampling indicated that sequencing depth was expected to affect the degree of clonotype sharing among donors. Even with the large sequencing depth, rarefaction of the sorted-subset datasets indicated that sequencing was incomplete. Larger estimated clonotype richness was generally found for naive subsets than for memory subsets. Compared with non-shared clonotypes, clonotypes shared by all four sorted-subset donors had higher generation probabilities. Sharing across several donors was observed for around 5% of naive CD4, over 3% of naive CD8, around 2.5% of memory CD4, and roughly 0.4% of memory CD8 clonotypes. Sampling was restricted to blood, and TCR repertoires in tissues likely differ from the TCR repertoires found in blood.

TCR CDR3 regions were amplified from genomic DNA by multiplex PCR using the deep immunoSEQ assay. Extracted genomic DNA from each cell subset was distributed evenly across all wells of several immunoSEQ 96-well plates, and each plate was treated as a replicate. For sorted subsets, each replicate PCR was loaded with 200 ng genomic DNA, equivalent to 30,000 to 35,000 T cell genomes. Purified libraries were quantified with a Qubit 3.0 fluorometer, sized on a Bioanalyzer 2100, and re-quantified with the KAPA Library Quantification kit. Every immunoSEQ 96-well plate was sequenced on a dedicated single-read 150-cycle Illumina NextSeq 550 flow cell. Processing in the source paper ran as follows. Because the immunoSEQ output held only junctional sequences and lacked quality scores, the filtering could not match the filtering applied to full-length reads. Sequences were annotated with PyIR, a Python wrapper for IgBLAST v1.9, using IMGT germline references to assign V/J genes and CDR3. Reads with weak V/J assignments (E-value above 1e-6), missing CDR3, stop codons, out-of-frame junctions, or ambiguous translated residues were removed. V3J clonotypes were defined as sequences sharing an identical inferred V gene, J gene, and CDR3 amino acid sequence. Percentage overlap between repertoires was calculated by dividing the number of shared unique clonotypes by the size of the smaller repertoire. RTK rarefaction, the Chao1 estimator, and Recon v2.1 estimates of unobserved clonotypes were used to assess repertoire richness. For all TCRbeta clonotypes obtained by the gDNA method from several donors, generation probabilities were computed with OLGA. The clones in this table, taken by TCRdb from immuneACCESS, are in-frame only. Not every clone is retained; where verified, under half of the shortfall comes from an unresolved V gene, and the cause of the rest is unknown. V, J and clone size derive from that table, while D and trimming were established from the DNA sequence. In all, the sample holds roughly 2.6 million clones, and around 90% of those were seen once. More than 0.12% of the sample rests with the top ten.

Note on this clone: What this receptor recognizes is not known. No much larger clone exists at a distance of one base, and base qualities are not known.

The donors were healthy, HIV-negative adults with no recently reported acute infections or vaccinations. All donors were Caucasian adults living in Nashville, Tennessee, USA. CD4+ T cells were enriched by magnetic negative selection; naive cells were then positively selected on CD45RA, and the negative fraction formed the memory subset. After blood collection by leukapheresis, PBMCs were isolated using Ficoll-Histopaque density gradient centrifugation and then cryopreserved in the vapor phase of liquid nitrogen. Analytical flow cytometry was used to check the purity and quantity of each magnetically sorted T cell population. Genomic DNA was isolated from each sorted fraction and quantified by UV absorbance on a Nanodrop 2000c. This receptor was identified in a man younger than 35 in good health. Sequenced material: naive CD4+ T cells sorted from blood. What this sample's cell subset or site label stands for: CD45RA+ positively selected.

The nucleotide sequence is TGCGCCAGCAGTCATGACAGGGGGGCTGGCTACACCTTC. This encodes CASSHDRGAGYTF. The chain links TRBV4-3 with TRBJ1-2, and TRBD1 matches 9 of the central bases. According to the germline V gene, CDR1 reads LGHNA and CDR2 reads YSLEER. Counted from cysteine to phenylalanine, this CDR3 has 13 amino acids. The entry retains the CDR3 DNA only, 39 bases that are in frame from base 1. Relative to germline, V is missing 6 bases and J is missing 7 bases, with 6 bases of the junction outside any gene match.